The TCR beta chain under discussion was sequenced for a study of cytomegalovirus exposure and HLA in healthy donors. Both 60 Vbeta primers and 13 Jbeta primers went into the PCR. The protocol was immunoSEQ multiplex PCR, while the TCRdb copy is restricted to in-frame clones and leaves out a portion. The table records 60,000 to 80,000 clones, roughly 84% of them present only once. V was clipped by 0 bases and J by 8 bases; unmatched bases: 8. CDR3 length equals 15 residues. Germline lookup yields CDR1 MGHRA and CDR2 YSYEKL. The TCR sequence derives from a woman between 25 and 40 years old in good health and CMV-seronegative. J is TRBJ1-1 and V is TRBV4-1; 8 bases are a match to TRBD1. The specimen sequenced was PBMCs. The chain's CDR3 is CASSQDWQGAEEAFF. DNA of the CDR3: TGCGCCAGCAGCCAAGATTGGCAGGGGGCTGAGGAAGCTTTCTTT.